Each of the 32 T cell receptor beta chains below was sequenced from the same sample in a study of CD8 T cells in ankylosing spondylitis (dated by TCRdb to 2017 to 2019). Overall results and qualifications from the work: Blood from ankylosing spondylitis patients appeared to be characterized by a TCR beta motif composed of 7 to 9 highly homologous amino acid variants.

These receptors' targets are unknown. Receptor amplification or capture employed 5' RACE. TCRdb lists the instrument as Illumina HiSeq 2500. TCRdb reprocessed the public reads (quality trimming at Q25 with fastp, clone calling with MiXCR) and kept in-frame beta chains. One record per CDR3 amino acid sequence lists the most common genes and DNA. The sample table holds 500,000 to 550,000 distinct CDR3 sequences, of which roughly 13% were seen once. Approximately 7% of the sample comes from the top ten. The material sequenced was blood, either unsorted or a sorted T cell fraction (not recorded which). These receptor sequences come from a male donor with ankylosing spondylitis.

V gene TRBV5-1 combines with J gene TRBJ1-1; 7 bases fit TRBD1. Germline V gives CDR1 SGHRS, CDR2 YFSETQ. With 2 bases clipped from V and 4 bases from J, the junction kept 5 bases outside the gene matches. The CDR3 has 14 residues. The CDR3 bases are TGCGCCAGCAGCTTACAGGGGTTTGGCACTGAAGCTTTCTTT. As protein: CASSLQGFGTEAFF.

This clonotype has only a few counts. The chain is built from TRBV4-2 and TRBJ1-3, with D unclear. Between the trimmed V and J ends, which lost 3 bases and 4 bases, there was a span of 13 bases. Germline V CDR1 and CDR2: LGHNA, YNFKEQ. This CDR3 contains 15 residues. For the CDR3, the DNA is TGTGCCAGCAGCCACCCGGGCCTCCTCGGAAACACCATATATTTT. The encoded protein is CASSHPGLLGNTIYF.

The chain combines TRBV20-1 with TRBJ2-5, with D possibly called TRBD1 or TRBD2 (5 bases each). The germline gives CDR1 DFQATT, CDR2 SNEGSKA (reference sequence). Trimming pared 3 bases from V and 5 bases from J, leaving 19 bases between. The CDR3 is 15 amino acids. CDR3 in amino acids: CSASPGLYWGETQYF. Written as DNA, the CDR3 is TGCAGTGCTAGCCCCGGACTCTACTGGGGGGAGACCCAGTACTTC.

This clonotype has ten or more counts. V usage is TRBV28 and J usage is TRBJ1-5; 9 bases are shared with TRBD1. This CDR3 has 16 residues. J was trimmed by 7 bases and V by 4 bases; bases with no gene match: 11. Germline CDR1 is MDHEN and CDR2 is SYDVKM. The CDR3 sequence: CASSSDSGQGRQPQHF. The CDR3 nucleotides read TGTGCCAGCAGTTCAGATTCGGGACAGGGAAGGCAGCCCCAGCATTTT.

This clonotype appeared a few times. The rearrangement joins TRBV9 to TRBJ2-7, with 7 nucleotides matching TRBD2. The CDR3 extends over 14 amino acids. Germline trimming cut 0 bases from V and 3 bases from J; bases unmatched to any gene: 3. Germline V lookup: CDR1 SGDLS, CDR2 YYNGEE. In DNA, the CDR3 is TGTGCCAGCAGCGTAGGCGGGGGAGGCTACGAGCAGTACTTC. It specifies CASSVGGGGYEQYF.

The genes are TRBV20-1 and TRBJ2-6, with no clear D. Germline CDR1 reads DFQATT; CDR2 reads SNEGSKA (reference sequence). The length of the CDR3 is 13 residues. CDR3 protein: CSHLKPGANVLTF. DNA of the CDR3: TGCAGCCACCTCAAACCTGGGGCCAACGTCCTGACTTTC.

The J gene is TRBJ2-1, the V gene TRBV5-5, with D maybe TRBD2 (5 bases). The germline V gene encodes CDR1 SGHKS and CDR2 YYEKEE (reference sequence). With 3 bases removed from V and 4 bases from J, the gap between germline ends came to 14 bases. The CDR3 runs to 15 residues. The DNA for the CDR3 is TGTGCCAGCAGCTCCTCGGGGATTTTATACAATGAGCAGTTCTTC. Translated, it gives CASSSSGILYNEQFF. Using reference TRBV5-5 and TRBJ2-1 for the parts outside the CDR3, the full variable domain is DAGVTQSPTHLIKTRGQQVTLRCSPISGHKSVSWYQQVLGQGPQFIFQYYEKEERGRGNFPDRFSARQFPNYSSELNVNALLLGDSALYLCASSSSGILYNEQFFGPGTRLTVL.

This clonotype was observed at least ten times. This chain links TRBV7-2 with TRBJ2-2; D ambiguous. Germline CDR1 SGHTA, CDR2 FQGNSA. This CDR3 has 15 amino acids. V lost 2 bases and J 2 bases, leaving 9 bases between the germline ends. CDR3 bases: TGTGCCAGCAGCTTAATGGGGAAAAACACCGGGGAGCTGTTTTTT. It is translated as CASSLMGKNTGELFF.

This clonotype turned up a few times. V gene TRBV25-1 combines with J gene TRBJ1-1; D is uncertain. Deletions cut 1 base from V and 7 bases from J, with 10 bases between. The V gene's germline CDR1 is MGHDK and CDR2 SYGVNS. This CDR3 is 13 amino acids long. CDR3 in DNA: TGTGCCAGCAGTGAATTGGAAGTGGATGAAGCTTTCTTT. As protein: CASSELEVDEAFF.

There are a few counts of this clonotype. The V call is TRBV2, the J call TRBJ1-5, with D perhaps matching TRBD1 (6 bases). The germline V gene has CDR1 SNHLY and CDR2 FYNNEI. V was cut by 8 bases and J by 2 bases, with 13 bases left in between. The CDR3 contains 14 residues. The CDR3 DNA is TGTGCCAGCGTGACAGGTTGGGGCAATCAGCCCCAGCATTTT. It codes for CASVTGWGNQPQHF.

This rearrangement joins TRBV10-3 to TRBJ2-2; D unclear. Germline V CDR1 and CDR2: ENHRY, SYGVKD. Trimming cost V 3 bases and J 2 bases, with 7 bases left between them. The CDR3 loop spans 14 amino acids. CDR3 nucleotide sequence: TGTGCCATCAGTGAAGGGATAAACACCGGGGAGCTGTTTTTT. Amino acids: CAISEGINTGELFF.

For the CDR3, the DNA is TGCAGTGCTGCCGACAGGGGCCGTAACAATGAGCAGTTCTTC. Protein sequence: CSAADRGRNNEQFF. The V call is TRBV20-1, the J call TRBJ2-1; 8 nucleotides match TRBD1. Germline loops: CDR1 DFQATT, CDR2 SNEGSKA (reference sequence). CDR3 length equals 14 residues. Trimming at V came to 5 bases and at J to 5 bases, leaving 8 bases not matched to a gene.

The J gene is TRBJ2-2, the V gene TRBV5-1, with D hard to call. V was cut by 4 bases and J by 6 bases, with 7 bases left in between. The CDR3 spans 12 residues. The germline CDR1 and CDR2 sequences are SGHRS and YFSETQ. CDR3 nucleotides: TGCGCCAGCAGCCCGGAGTCCGGGGAGCTGTTTTTT. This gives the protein CASSPESGELFF.

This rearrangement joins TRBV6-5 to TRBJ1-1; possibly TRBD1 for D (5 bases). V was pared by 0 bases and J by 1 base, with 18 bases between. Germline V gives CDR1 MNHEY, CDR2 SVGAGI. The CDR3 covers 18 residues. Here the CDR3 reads CASSYSDVLGVPNTEAFF. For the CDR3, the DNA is TGTGCCAGCAGTTACTCTGATGTGTTAGGGGTACCGAACACTGAAGCTTTCTTT.

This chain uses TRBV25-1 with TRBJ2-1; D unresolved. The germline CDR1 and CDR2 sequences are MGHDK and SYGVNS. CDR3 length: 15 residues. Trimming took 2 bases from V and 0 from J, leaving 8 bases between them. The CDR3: CASSEAPGSYNEQFF. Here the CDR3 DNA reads TGTGCCAGCAGTGAAGCCCCGGGCTCCTACAATGAGCAGTTCTTC. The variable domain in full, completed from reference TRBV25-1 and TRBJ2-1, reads EADIYQTPRYLVIGTGKKITLECSQTMGHDKMYWYQQDPGMELHLIHYSYGVNSTEKGDLSSESTVSRIRTEHFPLTLESARPSHTSQYLCASSEAPGSYNEQFFGPGTRLTVL.

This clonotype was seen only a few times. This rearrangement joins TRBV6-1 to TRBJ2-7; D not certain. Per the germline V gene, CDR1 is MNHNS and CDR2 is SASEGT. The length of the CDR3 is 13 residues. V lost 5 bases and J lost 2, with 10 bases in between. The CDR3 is CASSPLDTYEQYF. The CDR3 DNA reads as TGTGCCAGCAGTCCTTTAGACACCTACGAGCAGTACTTC.

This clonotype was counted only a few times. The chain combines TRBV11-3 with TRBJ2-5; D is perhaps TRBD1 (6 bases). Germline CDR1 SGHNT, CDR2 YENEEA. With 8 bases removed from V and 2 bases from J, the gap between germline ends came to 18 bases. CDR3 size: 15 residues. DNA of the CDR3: TGTGCCAGCTCTACCAGGGGCGGTGGTCAAGAGACCCAGTACTTC. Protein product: CASSTRGGGQETQYF.

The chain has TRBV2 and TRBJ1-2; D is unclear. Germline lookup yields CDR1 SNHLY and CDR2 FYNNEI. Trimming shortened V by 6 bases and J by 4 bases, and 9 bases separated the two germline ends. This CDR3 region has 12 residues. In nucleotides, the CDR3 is TGTGCCAGCAGGGACCTCGGCTATGGCTACACCTTC. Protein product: CASRDLGYGYTF. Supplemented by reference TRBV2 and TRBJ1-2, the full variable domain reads EPEVTQTPSHQVTQMGQEVILRCVPISNHLYFYWYRQILGQKVEFLVSFYNNEISEKSEIFDDQFSVERPDGSNFTLKIRSTKLEDSAMYFCASRDLGYGYTFGSGTRLTVV.

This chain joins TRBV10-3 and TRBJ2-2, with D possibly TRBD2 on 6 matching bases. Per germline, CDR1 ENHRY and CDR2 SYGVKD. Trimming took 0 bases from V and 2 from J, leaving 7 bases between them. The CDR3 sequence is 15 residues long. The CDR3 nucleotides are TGTGCCATCAGTGAGTCGGGACTCAACACCGGGGAGCTGTTTTTT. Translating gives CAISESGLNTGELFF.

CDR3 in DNA: TGTGCCAGCAGCTTAGATCCGGGACATAGGGAGACCCAGTACTTC. It yields the protein CASSLDPGHRETQYF. The chain carries TRBV7-9 and TRBJ2-5; D possibly corresponds to TRBD1 (6 bases). With 1 base removed from V and 5 bases from J, the gap between germline ends came to 14 bases. Germline values: CDR1 SEHNR, CDR2 FQNEAQ (reference sequence). CDR3 length equals 15 residues.

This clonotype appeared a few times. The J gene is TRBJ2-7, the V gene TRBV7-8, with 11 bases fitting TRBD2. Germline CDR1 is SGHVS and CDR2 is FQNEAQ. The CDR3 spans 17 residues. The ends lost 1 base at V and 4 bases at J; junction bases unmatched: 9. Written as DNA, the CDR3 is TGTGCCAGCAGCTTAGTGACTAGCGGGACACCAACTTACGAGCAGTACTTC. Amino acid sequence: CASSLVTSGTPTYEQYF.

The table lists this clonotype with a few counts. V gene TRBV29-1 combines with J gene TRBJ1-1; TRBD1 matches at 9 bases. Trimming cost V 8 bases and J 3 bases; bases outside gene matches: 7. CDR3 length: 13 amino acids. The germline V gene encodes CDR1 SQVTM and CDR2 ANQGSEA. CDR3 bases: TGCAGCTCACAGGGGGCTGTTGACACTGAAGCTTTCTTT. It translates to CSSQGAVDTEAFF.

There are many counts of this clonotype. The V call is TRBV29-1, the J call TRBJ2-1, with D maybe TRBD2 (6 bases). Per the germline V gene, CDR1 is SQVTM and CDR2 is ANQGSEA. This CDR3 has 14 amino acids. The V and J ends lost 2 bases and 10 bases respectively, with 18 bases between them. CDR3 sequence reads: CSVELDWGTQEQFF. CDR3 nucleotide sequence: TGCAGCGTTGAATTGGATTGGGGGACTCAGGAGCAGTTCTTC.

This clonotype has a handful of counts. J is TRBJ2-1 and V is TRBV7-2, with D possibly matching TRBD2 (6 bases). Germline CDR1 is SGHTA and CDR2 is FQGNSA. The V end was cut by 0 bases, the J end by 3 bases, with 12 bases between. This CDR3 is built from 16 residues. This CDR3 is CASSLARLGGYNEQFF. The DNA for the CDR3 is TGTGCCAGCAGCTTAGCCAGACTAGGAGGCTACAATGAGCAGTTCTTC.

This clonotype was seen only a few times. The CDR3 loop reads CASRTLRGEQYV. For the CDR3, the DNA is TGCGCCAGCAGGACCCTGCGGGGCGAGCAGTACGTC. This chain uses TRBV10-2 with TRBJ2-7; D may be TRBD2 (6 bases). Germline CDR1 WSHSY, CDR2 SAAADI. The CDR3 covers 12 residues. V was clipped by 6 bases and J by 6 bases, with 12 bases between them.

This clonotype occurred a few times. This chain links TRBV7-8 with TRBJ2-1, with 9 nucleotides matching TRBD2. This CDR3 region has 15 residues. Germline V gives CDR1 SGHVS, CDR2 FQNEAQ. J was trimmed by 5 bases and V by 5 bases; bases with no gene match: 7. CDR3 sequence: CASSPLSGRNNEQFF. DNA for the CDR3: TGTGCCAGCAGCCCTTTGAGCGGGAGGAACAATGAGCAGTTCTTC. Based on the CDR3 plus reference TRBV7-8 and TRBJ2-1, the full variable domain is GAGVSQSPRYKVAKRGQDVALRCDPISGHVSLFWYQQALGQGPEFLTYFQNEAQLDKSGLPSDRFFAERPEGSVSTLKIQRTQQEDSAVYLCASSPLSGRNNEQFFGPGTRLTVL.

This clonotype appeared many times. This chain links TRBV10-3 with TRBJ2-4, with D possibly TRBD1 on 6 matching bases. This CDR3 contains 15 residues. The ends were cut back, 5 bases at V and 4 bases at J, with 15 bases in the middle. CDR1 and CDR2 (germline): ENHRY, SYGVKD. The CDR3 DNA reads TGTGCCATCAGTTTCGTAACAGGGCCTAAAAACATTCAGTACTTC. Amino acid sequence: CAISFVTGPKNIQYF.

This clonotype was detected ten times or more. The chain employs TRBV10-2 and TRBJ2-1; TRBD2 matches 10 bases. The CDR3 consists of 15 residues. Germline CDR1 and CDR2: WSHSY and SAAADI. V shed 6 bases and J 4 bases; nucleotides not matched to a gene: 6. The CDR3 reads CASRSASGRYNEQFF. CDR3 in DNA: TGCGCCAGCAGGTCGGCTAGCGGGAGATACAATGAGCAGTTCTTC.

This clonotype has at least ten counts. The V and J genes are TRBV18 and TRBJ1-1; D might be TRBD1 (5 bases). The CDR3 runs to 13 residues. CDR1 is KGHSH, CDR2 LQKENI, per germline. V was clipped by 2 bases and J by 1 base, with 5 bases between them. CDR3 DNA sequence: TGTGCCAGCTCACCAGGGGGGAACACTGAAGCTTTCTTT. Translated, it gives CASSPGGNTEAFF. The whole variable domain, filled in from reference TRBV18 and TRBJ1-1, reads NAGVMQNPRHLVRRRGQEARLRCSPMKGHSHVYWYRQLPEEGLKFMVYLQKENIIDESGMPKERFSAEFPKEGPSILRIQQVVRGDSAAYFCASSPGGNTEAFFGQGTRLTVV.

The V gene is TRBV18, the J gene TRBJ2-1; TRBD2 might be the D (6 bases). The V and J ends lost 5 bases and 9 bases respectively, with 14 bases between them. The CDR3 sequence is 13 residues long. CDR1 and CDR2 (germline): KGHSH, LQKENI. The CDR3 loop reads CASSTASGVEQFF. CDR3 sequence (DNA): TGTGCCAGCTCAACTGCTTCGGGGGTTGAGCAGTTCTTC. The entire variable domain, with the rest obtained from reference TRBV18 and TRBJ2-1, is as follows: NAGVMQNPRHLVRRRGQEARLRCSPMKGHSHVYWYRQLPEEGLKFMVYLQKENIIDESGMPKERFSAEFPKEGPSILRIQQVVRGDSAAYFCASSTASGVEQFFGPGTRLTVL.

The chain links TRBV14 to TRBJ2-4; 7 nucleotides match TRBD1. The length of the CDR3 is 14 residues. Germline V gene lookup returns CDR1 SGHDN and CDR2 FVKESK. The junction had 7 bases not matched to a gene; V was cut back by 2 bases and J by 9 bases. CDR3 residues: CASSQRQGGGIQYF. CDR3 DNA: TGTGCCAGCAGCCAACGACAGGGTGGGGGCATTCAGTACTTC.

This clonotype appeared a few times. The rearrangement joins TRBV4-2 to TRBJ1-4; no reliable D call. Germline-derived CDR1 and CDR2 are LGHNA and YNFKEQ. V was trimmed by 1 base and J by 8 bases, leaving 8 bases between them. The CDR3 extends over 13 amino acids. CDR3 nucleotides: TGTGCCAGCAGCCAAGGGCTAAGAGAAAAACTGTTTTTT. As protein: CASSQGLREKLFF.